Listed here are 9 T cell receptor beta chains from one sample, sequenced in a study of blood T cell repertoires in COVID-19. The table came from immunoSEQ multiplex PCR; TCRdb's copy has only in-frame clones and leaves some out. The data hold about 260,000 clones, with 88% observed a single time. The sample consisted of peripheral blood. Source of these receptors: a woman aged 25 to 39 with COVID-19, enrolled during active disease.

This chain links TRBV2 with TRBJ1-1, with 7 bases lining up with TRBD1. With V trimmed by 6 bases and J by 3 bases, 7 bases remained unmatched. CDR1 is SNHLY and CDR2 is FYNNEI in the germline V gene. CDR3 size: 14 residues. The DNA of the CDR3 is TGTGCCAGCAGCATCAGGGGGTGGGACACTGAAGCTTTCTTT. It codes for CASSIRGWDTEAFF.

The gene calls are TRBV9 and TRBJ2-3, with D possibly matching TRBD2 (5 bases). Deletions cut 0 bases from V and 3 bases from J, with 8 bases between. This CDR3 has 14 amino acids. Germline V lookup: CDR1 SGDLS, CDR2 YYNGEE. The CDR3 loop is CASSVGEFTDTQYF. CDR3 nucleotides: TGTGCCAGCAGCGTAGGGGAGTTTACAGATACGCAGTATTTT.

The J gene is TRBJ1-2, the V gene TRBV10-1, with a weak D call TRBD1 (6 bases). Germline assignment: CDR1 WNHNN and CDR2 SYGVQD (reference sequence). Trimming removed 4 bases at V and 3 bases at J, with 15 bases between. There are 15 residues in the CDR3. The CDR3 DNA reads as TGCGCCAGCAGTGGAACCCACAGGGAAGACTATGGCTACACCTTC. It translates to CASSGTHREDYGYTF.

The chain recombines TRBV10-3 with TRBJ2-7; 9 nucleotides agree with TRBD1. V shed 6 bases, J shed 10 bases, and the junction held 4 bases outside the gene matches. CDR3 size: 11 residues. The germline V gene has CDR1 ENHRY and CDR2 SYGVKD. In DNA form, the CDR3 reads TGTGCCATCAGGGGGACAGGGCAACAGTACTTC. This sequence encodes CAIRGTGQQYF.

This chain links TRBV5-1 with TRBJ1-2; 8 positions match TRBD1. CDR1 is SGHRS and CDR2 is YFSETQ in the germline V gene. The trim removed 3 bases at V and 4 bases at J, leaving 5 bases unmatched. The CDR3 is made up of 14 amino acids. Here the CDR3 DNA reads TGCGCCAGCAGCTCCGACAGGGGTAGCTATGGCTACACCTTC. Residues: CASSSDRGSYGYTF.

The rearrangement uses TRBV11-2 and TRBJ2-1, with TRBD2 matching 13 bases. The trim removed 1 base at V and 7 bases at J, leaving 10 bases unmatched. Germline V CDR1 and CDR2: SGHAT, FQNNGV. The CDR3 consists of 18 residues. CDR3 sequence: CASSLALLTSGRINEQFF. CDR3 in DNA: TGTGCCAGCAGCTTAGCCCTACTGACTAGCGGGAGGATAAATGAGCAGTTCTTC.

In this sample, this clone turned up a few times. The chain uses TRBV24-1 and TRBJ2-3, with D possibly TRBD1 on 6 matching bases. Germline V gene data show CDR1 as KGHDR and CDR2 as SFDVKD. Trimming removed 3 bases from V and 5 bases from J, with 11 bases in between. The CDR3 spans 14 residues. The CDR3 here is CATSDLGALDTQYF. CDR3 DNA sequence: TGTGCCACCAGTGATCTGGGGGCGCTAGATACGCAGTATTTT.

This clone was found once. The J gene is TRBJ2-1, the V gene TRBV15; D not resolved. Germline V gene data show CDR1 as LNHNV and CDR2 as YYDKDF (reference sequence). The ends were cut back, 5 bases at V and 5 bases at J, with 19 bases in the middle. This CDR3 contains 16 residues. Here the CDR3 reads CATSRSLTPPHNEQFF. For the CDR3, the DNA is TGTGCCACCAGCCGGAGTTTAACCCCCCCCCACAATGAGCAGTTCTTC.

The CDR3 DNA reads as TGTGCCAGCAGCCAAAATGAGGACACGTACGGGGAGCTGTTTTTT. This gives the protein CASSQNEDTYGELFF. The chain uses TRBV3-1 (or the pseudogene TRBV3-2) and TRBJ2-2; D perhaps matches TRBD1 (5 bases). Germline CDR1 is LGHDT and CDR2 is YNNKEL (reference sequence). Trimming left V 2 bases short and J 7 bases short, with 14 bases between. This CDR3 is built from 15 residues.